This passage covers 7 T cell receptor beta chains from one sample sequenced in a study of monozygotic twins with inflammatory bowel disease. TCRdb reprocessed the 5' RACE reads, keeping one entry per CDR3 protein, no DNA. The sample's table shows 440,000 or so distinct CDR3 sequences. The sequencing input was blood. These TCRs come from a human donor with ulcerative colitis or Crohn's disease, or a healthy co-twin of an affected twin (not recorded which).

The chain links TRBV4-1 to TRBJ2-5. Germline V lookup: CDR1 MGHRA, CDR2 YSYEKL. CDR3 size: 14 residues. The CDR3 is CASRTTRYQETQYF.

The rearrangement joins TRBV20-1 to TRBJ2-7. There are 13 residues in the CDR3. Per germline, CDR1 DFQATT and CDR2 SNEGSKA (reference sequence). CDR3 sequence: CSARSPPSYEQYF.

The genes are TRBV19 and TRBJ1-5. There are 18 residues in the CDR3. Germline CDR1 and CDR2: LNHDA and SQIVND (reference sequence). The CDR3 here is CASSISFRAPVGGQPQHF.

This chain joins TRBV19 and TRBJ2-5. CDR3 size: 12 residues. Germline assignment: CDR1 LNHDA and CDR2 SQIVND (reference sequence). CDR3: CASSIDGETQYF.

The V call is TRBV7-2, the J call TRBJ2-1; TCRdb's assignment of TRBD2 cannot be checked, as there is no DNA. The CDR3 contains 14 residues. Germline CDR1 SGHTA, CDR2 FQGNSA. CDR3 sequence: CASSLRGLAHEQFF.

The chain has TRBV9 and TRBJ2-3; TCRdb's assignment of TRBD2 cannot be checked, as there is no DNA. Germline CDR1 and CDR2: SGDLS and YYNGEE. This CDR3 region has 16 residues. The CDR3 region is CASSVALAGGEDTQYF. The full variable domain, rest sourced from reference TRBV9 and TRBJ2-3, is DSGVTQTPKHLITATGQRVTLRCSPRSGDLSVYWYQQSLDQGLQFLIQYYNGEERAKGNILERFSAQQFPDLHSELNLSSLELGDSALYFCASSVALAGGEDTQYFGPGTRLTVL.

This chain uses TRBV15 with TRBJ2-5; TCRdb indicates TRBD2, and absent DNA this call remains unverified. CDR3 length equals 15 residues. Germline-derived CDR1 and CDR2 are LNHNV and YYDKDF (reference sequence). The CDR3 spells CATSPRGLAEETQYF.